Listed here are 9 T cell receptor beta chains from one sample, sequenced in a study of metastatic and nonmetastatic thyroid tumors. All patients were untreated before thyroid surgery. With MiXCR, TCRdb reprocessed the PCR reads. Of approximately 40,000 clones in the sample, 11% were seen once. The sample comprised blood. The receptors stem from a female donor with papillary thyroid cancer or a benign thyroid nodule (not recorded which). Some clones in this sample may be carry-over from other donors' samples.

This clone was seen many times. V gene TRBV11-2 combines with J gene TRBJ1-4; D not resolved. The V end lost 1 base, the J end lost 5 bases, and 8 bases lay between the germline ends. This CDR3 region has 14 residues. The germline gives CDR1 SGHAT, CDR2 FQNNGV. The CDR3 sequence is CASSLGLRNEKLFF. The CDR3 nucleotides are TGTGCCAGCAGCTTAGGTCTTCGGAATGAAAAACTGTTTTTT. The entire variable domain, with the rest obtained from reference TRBV11-2 and TRBJ1-4, is as follows: EAGVAQSPRYKIIEKRQSVAFWCNPISGHATLYWYQQILGQGPKLLIQFQNNGVVDDSQLPKDRFSAERLKGVDSTLKIQPAKLEDSAVYLCASSLGLRNEKLFFGSGTQLSVL.

This chain links TRBV6-2 or TRBV6-3 with TRBJ2-7; 7 nucleotides align to TRBD2. Germline values: CDR1 MNHEY, CDR2 SVGEGT. The CDR3 is 15 amino acids. The V and J ends lost 1 base and 2 bases, in that order; junction bases with no gene match: 5. The CDR3 is CASSYWGGEAYEQYF. The CDR3 DNA sequence: TGTGCCAGCAGTTACTGGGGAGGGGAGGCCTACGAGCAGTACTTC.

This clone was recorded at least ten times. V gene TRBV7-2 combines with J gene TRBJ2-3; 10 bases match TRBD2. The CDR3 loop spans 16 amino acids. J was trimmed by 5 bases and V by 2 bases; bases with no gene match: 7. The germline gives CDR1 SGHTA, CDR2 FQGNSA. The chain's CDR3 is CASSLSLAGVVDTQYF. The CDR3 bases are TGTGCCAGCAGCTTAAGCCTAGCGGGAGTTGTAGATACGCAGTATTTT.

This clone came up many times. V gene TRBV3-1 combines with J gene TRBJ2-5; TRBD1 matches 8 bases. The CDR3 is 16 amino acids. The junction had 5 bases not matched to a gene; V was cut back by 0 bases and J by 2 bases. Germline values: CDR1 LGHDT, CDR2 YNNKEL (reference sequence). The CDR3 spells CASSQDRTGWQETQYF. The CDR3 bases are TGTGCCAGCAGCCAAGATAGGACAGGGTGGCAAGAGACCCAGTACTTC.

This clone came up once. With a much larger clone just one base away, this may be a read error. J is TRBJ2-5 and V is TRBV7-7; the D gene could be TRBD1 or TRBD2 (6 bases each). This CDR3 spans 15 amino acids. CDR1 and CDR2 (germline): SSHAT, FNYEAQ (reference sequence). This CDR3 reads CASSLVRGAQDTQYF. The CDR3 DNA reads as TGTGCTAGCAGCTTAGTTAGGGGGGCCCAAGATACCCAGTACTTC.

In this sample, this clone turned up many times. V is TRBV12-3 or TRBV12-4 and J is TRBJ2-5; 10 nucleotides line up with TRBD2. The CDR3 extends over 17 amino acids. The ends lost 6 bases at V and 0 bases at J; junction bases unmatched: 10. CDR3 region: CASSNHKGLADQETQYF. The DNA for the CDR3 is TGTGCCAGCAGCAATCACAAAGGACTAGCGGACCAAGAGACCCAGTACTTC.

This clone was counted a few times. This clone may be a read error of a much larger clone one base away. V is TRBV28 and J is TRBJ2-1, with a possible D match to TRBD2 (7 bases). This CDR3 spans 15 amino acids. V lost 8 bases, J lost 7 bases, and 21 bases lay in between. Germline V CDR1 and CDR2: MDHEN, SYDVKM. The CDR3 DNA sequence: TGTGCCAGCGGTCTAGGGGGACTAAAGGGGAATGAGCAGTTCTTC. Translated, it gives CASGLGGLKGNEQFF. Filled out from reference TRBV28 and TRBJ2-1, the complete variable domain reads DVKVTQSSRYLVKRTGEKVFLECVQDMDHENMFWYRQDPGLGLRLIYFSYDVKMKEKGDIPEGYSVSREKKERFSLILESASTNQTSMYLCASGLGGLKGNEQFFGPGTRLTVL.

This chain uses TRBV11-2 with TRBJ2-1; the D gene is possibly TRBD1 (5 bases). The V end lost 5 bases, the J end lost 0 bases, and 14 bases lay between the germline ends. This CDR3 has 16 residues. Germline V gives CDR1 SGHAT, CDR2 FQNNGV. The CDR3 spells CASSRLRVISYNEQFF. In nucleotides, the CDR3 is TGTGCCAGCAGCCGACTCAGGGTAATCTCCTACAATGAGCAGTTCTTC.

This clone was observed many times. V gene TRBV20-1 combines with J gene TRBJ1-2; possibly TRBD1 for D (6 bases). CDR3 length: 12 residues. Trimming cost V 5 bases and J 3 bases, with 10 bases left between them. Germline lookup yields CDR1 DFQATT and CDR2 SNEGSKA (reference sequence). The CDR3 coding sequence is TGCAGTGCTGGGGACACCGACTATGGCTACACCTTC. It encodes CSAGDTDYGYTF.